One and the same sample provided the 7 T cell receptor beta chains below, sequenced in a study of shared T cell receptors in the human thymus. Sequencing used immunoSEQ multiplex PCR; TCRdb keeps in-frame clones, though not all of them. The table lists 500,000 to 750,000 clones, 88% of them singletons. A further study also used this sample, focusing on human thymus T cells.

The specimen was thymocytes. All receptors derive from a boy under two years old with a congenital heart defect.

This clone occurred once. This chain connects TRBV11-2 to TRBJ2-3, with D possibly matching TRBD2 (5 bases). This CDR3 has 17 amino acids. The V end lost 5 bases, the J end lost 6 bases, and 24 bases lay between the germline ends. Germline loops: CDR1 SGHAT, CDR2 FQNNGV. The CDR3 is CASSPGLKRPDKDTQYF. In DNA, the CDR3 is TGTGCCAGCAGCCCGGGTTTAAAGCGGCCAGACAAGGATACGCAGTATTTT.

This sequence joins TRBV5-1 and TRBJ1-3, with 7 nucleotides matching TRBD1. The ends lost 4 bases at V and 4 bases at J; junction bases unmatched: 14. Germline CDR1 reads SGHRS; CDR2 reads YFSETQ. CDR3 length: 17 amino acids. DNA of the CDR3: TGCGCCAGCAGCCCAGGGGGACTCACGAAGCTAGGAAACACCATATATTTT. As protein: CASSPGGLTKLGNTIYF.

The V and J genes are TRBV12-5 and TRBJ2-5; D perhaps matches TRBD2 (6 bases). CDR1 is LGHNT, CDR2 FRNRAP, per germline. The CDR3 spans 16 residues. V dropped 5 bases and J dropped 5 bases, with 21 bases sitting between them. As DNA, the CDR3 is TGTGCTAGTGGTCTCCTCCCCGGGGGAGAGGGGGAGACCCAGTACTTC. It translates to CASGLLPGGEGETQYF. Supplemented by reference TRBV12-5 and TRBJ2-5, the full variable domain reads DARVTQTPRHKVTEMGQEVTMRCQPILGHNTVFWYRQTMMQGLELLAYFRNRAPLDDSGMPKDRFSAEMPDATLATLKIQPSEPRDSAVYFCASGLLPGGEGETQYFGPGTRLLVL.

The chain links TRBV30 to TRBJ2-2, with D perhaps matching TRBD2 (5 bases). V was cut by 0 bases and J by 1 base, with 15 bases left in between. The germline V gene has CDR1 GTSNPN and CDR2 SVGIG (reference sequence). The CDR3 extends over 17 amino acids. CDR3 protein: CAWSVRTRGGNTGELFF. The CDR3 DNA sequence: TGTGCCTGGAGTGTACGTACCCGAGGAGGGAACACCGGGGAGCTGTTTTTT.

This rearrangement joins TRBV4-3 to TRBJ2-1, with 10 positions matching TRBD1. After removal of 0 bases from V and 8 bases from J, the junction contained 13 bases not matched to a gene. CDR3 size: 18 residues. Germline lookup yields CDR1 LGHNA and CDR2 YSLEER. As DNA, the CDR3 is TGCGCCAGCAGCCAAGATAGGAGGTGGACAGGGGGTACGGATGAGCAGTTCTTC. Residues: CASSQDRRWTGGTDEQFF.

This clone was seen just once. The V gene is TRBV6-1, the J gene TRBJ2-7; TRBD1 matches 8 bases. The CDR3 sequence is 14 residues long. Germline CDR1 reads MNHNS; CDR2 reads SASEGT. V shed 1 base, J shed 6 bases, and the junction held 5 bases outside the gene matches. DNA for the CDR3: TGTGCCAGCAGTGAAGGGACAGGGACATCCGAGCAGTACTTC. Protein sequence: CASSEGTGTSEQYF.

The V and J genes are TRBV28 and TRBJ2-7, with 9 bases matching TRBD1. CDR1 is MDHEN and CDR2 is SYDVKM in the germline V gene. CDR3 length: 15 amino acids. J lost 2 bases, V lost 6 bases, and 8 bases had no gene match. The CDR3 sequence is CASRPNRDRAYEQYF. The CDR3, as DNA: TGTGCCAGCAGGCCTAACCGGGACAGGGCCTACGAGCAGTACTTC.